Each of the 30 T cell receptor beta chains below was sequenced from the same sample in a study of identical twins. TCRdb re-called the 5' RACE reads through MiXCR, storing one row per CDR3 protein. The sample holds some 200,000 distinct CDR3 sequences, around 8.1% seen once. These sequences were also reported in another study, on yellow fever vaccine responses in identical twins.

Input material: memory (CD45RO+) T cells sorted from blood. Receptors were obtained from a woman aged 18-29 years in good health.

This clonotype was found many times. The chain links TRBV7-8 to TRBJ2-7, with 11 bases that match TRBD2. V dropped 7 bases and J dropped 4; count of bases not matched to a gene: 12. Germline CDR1 reads SGHVS; CDR2 reads FQNEAQ. This CDR3 has 16 residues. The CDR3, as DNA: TGTGCCAGCACACCTCCGAAAGGGACTAGCGGATACGAGCAGTACTTC. Translated: CASTPPKGTSGYEQYF.

This chain joins TRBV7-9 and TRBJ2-2; perhaps D is TRBD1 or TRBD2 (6 bases each). Trimming removed 3 bases from V and 1 base from J, with 12 bases in between. The CDR3 has 16 residues. Germline V lookup: CDR1 SEHNR, CDR2 FQNEAQ (reference sequence). This chain's CDR3 is CASSFHRGQNTGELFF. CDR3 DNA sequence: TGTGCCAGCAGCTTTCACCGGGGGCAGAACACCGGGGAGCTGTTTTTT. The whole variable domain, remainder taken from reference TRBV7-9 and TRBJ2-2, is DTGVSQNPRHKITKRGQNVTFRCDPISEHNRLYWYRQTLGQGPEFLTYFQNEAQLEKSRLLSDRFSAERPKGSFSTLEIQRTEQGDSAMYLCASSFHRGQNTGELFFGEGSRLTVL.

This clonotype has just a few counts. CDR3 in amino acids: CASSQDLGDSEAKNIQYF. The CDR3 DNA follows: TGTGCCAGCAGCCAAGATTTGGGAGACAGTGAAGCCAAAAACATTCAGTACTTC. The chain has TRBV4-2 and TRBJ2-4; possibly TRBD1 or TRBD2 for D (5 bases each). The CDR3 contains 18 residues. V was trimmed by 0 bases and J by 0 bases, leaving 15 bases between them. Per germline, CDR1 LGHNA and CDR2 YNFKEQ.

The chain combines TRBV7-2 with TRBJ2-1; 11 bases agree with TRBD2. Germline-derived CDR1 and CDR2 are SGHTA and FQGNSA. The ends lost 5 bases at V and 7 bases at J; junction bases unmatched: 7. The CDR3 length is 15 residues. The CDR3 DNA reads as TGTGCCAGCAGCGATAGCGGGAGGGCCCGTAATGAGCAGTTCTTC. Translating gives CASSDSGRARNEQFF.

This clonotype was found a few times. This chain links TRBV12-3 or TRBV12-4 with TRBJ1-4; D is unclear. CDR3 length: 13 residues. V gave up 4 bases and J gave up 7 bases, with 10 bases separating them. CDR3 in DNA: TGTGCCAGCAGTTGGCGACACGGTGAAAAACTGTTTTTT. This codes for CASSWRHGEKLFF.

The table lists this clonotype with many counts. The chain carries TRBV12-3 or TRBV12-4 and TRBJ1-2; 8 positions match TRBD1. Losses at the gene ends were 6 bases for V and 2 bases for J; bases not matched to a gene: 8. The CDR3 totals 15 residues. Here the CDR3 DNA reads TGTGCCAGCAGCCGATCTCGGACAGGGAACTATGGCTACACCTTC. Encoded protein: CASSRSRTGNYGYTF.

This clonotype came up a few times. The genes are TRBV10-2 and TRBJ2-7; D might be TRBD2 (5 bases). V gave up 4 bases and J gave up 2 bases, with 12 bases separating them. The germline gives CDR1 WSHSY, CDR2 SAAADI. The CDR3 is 14 residues long. The CDR3: CASSALAGTYEQYF. In DNA form, the CDR3 reads TGCGCCAGCAGTGCTCTAGCTGGCACCTACGAGCAGTACTTC.

This clonotype was detected many times. The chain has TRBV10-3 and TRBJ2-7; 8 bases fit TRBD1. CDR1 is ENHRY, CDR2 SYGVKD, per germline. With V trimmed by 8 bases and J by 4 bases, 1 base remained unmatched. CDR3 length equals 11 residues. The CDR3 DNA is TGTGCCATCCGACAGGGGTACGAGCAGTACTTC. Protein: CAIRQGYEQYF.

There are a few counts of this clonotype. The V and J genes are TRBV6-1 and TRBJ2-7, with 9 bases lining up with TRBD1. V lost 6 bases and J lost 2; bases outside the gene matches: 5. Germline-derived CDR1 and CDR2 are MNHNS and SASEGT. The CDR3 has 14 amino acids. DNA of the CDR3: TGTGCCAGCAGGGGACAGGGAGGGCCCTACGAGCAGTACTTC. This sequence encodes CASRGQGGPYEQYF.

Ten or more counts support this clonotype. The chain carries TRBV6-5 and TRBJ2-7, with 11 nucleotides matching TRBD1. Germline CDR1 is MNHEY and CDR2 is SVGAGI. J gave up 4 bases and V 2 bases, and 7 bases lay outside the gene matches. There are 16 residues in the CDR3. The CDR3 reads CASSYLGQGGLYEQYF. CDR3 DNA sequence: TGTGCCAGCAGTTACCTGGGACAGGGGGGCTTATACGAGCAGTACTTC.

The rearrangement uses TRBV6-2 or TRBV6-3 and TRBJ2-1; D not certain. V lost 7 bases to trimming and J lost 0 bases, with 7 bases between them. This CDR3 contains 13 residues. Looked up from germline, CDR1 is MNHEY and CDR2 is SVGEGT. CDR3 sequence reads: CASKESSYNEQFF. DNA of the CDR3: TGTGCCAGCAAAGAAAGCTCCTACAATGAGCAGTTCTTC.

This clonotype was detected a few times. V gene TRBV6-1 combines with J gene TRBJ1-1, with D uncertain. Trimming took off 6 bases at V and 1 base at J, with 9 bases between the two ends. The V gene's germline CDR1 is MNHNS and CDR2 SASEGT. This CDR3 has 13 amino acids. The CDR3 here is CASRAGRNTEAFF. The DNA of the CDR3 is TGTGCCAGCAGGGCGGGGAGGAACACTGAAGCTTTCTTT.

The chain has TRBV10-2 and TRBJ2-1; 7 bases are shared with TRBD2. This CDR3 contains 17 residues. The trim removed 1 base at V and 3 bases at J, leaving 9 bases unmatched. Germline V gene lookup returns CDR1 WSHSY and CDR2 SAAADI. The CDR3 DNA reads as TGCGCCAGCAGTGAGTTACTTTCCGGGACTATCTACAATGAGCAGTTCTTC. This translates into CASSELLSGTIYNEQFF.

This clonotype showed up just a few times. The V and J genes are TRBV28 and TRBJ1-2; 7 bases map to TRBD1. This CDR3 region has 15 residues. The V gene end was trimmed by 6 bases and the J gene end by 5 bases; junction bases not matched to a gene: 12. Germline loops: CDR1 MDHEN, CDR2 SYDVKM. The CDR3 region has the DNA TGTGCCAGCAGCGGGACAGACGCAATCGGTTATGGCTACACCTTC. Translation gives CASSGTDAIGYGYTF.

As concerns this clonotype: With a much larger clone just one base away, this may be a read error. V and J are TRBV5-1 and TRBJ2-7, with D perhaps matching TRBD2 (5 bases). The germline gives CDR1 SGHRS, CDR2 YFSETQ. CDR3 length equals 15 residues. Between the trimmed V and J ends, which lost 0 bases and 3 bases, there was a span of 13 bases. CDR3 bases: TGCGCCAGCAGCTTGGCCTTGCGGGTGGGCTACGAGCAGTACTTC. This translates into CASSLALRVGYEQYF.

In regard to this clonotype: Its ends do not fully match the called genes, so a read error is possible. The J gene is TRBJ2-2, the V gene TRBV4-3, with 7 nucleotides matching TRBD2. The CDR3 length is 16 residues. Germline V lookup: CDR1 LGHNA, CDR2 YSLEER. The CDR3 coding sequence is TGCGCCAGTAGCCCCTCTAGCGGAGGGAACACCGGGGAGCTGTTTTTT. This codes for CASSPSSGGNTGELFF.

This clonotype was observed many times. This chain uses TRBV7-2 with TRBJ2-5; 7 bases match TRBD2. Germline V gene data show CDR1 as SGHTA and CDR2 as FQGNSA. V lost 2 bases, J lost 5 bases, and 8 bases stayed unmatched. The CDR3 is 15 residues long. The CDR3 bases are TGTGCCAGCAGCTTAATGGTGCGGGAGTTTGAGACCCAGTACTTC. Translated: CASSLMVREFETQYF. The full variable domain, rest sourced from reference TRBV7-2 and TRBJ2-5, is GAGVSQSPSNKVTEKGKDVELRCDPISGHTALYWYRQSLGQGLEFLIYFQGNSAPDKSGLPSDRFSAERTGGSVSTLTIQRTQQEDSAVYLCASSLMVREFETQYFGPGTRLLVL.

This clonotype was seen at least ten times. The V and J genes are TRBV5-1 and TRBJ1-4; 8 nucleotides agree with TRBD1. The CDR3 runs to 15 residues. The junction had 7 bases not matched to a gene; V was cut back by 4 bases and J by 5 bases. Germline V lookup: CDR1 SGHRS, CDR2 YFSETQ. The CDR3 protein is CASSSRQGKNEKLFF. The CDR3 region has the DNA TGCGCCAGCAGCAGTCGACAGGGGAAAAATGAAAAACTGTTTTTT.

The CDR3 spells CASSDTAYEQYF. For the CDR3, the DNA is TGTGCCAGCAGTGACACAGCCTACGAGCAGTACTTC. The V call is TRBV28, the J call TRBJ2-7; no clear D gene. Germline lookup yields CDR1 MDHEN and CDR2 SYDVKM. The CDR3 spans 12 residues. Trimming shortened V by 5 bases and J by 2 bases, and 7 bases separated the two germline ends. The full variable domain, its missing parts supplied by reference TRBV28 and TRBJ2-7, is DVKVTQSSRYLVKRTGEKVFLECVQDMDHENMFWYRQDPGLGLRLIYFSYDVKMKEKGDIPEGYSVSREKKERFSLILESASTNQTSMYLCASSDTAYEQYFGPGTRLTVT.

The table lists this clonotype with a few counts. The gene calls are TRBV11-2 and TRBJ2-7; a weak D match, TRBD2 (6 bases). The CDR3 totals 15 residues. V lost 1 base, J lost 6 bases, and 16 bases lay in between. Germline CDR1 is SGHAT and CDR2 is FQNNGV. CDR3 nucleotide sequence: TGTGCCAGCAGCTTAGGAGGGCTCCGGGAGACCGAGCAGTACTTC. Translated: CASSLGGLRETEQYF.

This clonotype was detected only a few times. The V and J genes are TRBV6-1 and TRBJ2-2; unclear D gene. Germline CDR1 is MNHNS and CDR2 is SASEGT. The CDR3 is 14 residues long. V was shortened by 7 bases and J by 3 bases, with 12 bases between the two germline ends. Here the CDR3 reads CASIPAPDTGELFF. CDR3 sequence (DNA): TGTGCCAGCATTCCTGCGCCCGACACCGGGGAGCTGTTTTTT.

A few counts support this clonotype. J is TRBJ2-3 and V is TRBV7-2, with D perhaps TRBD1 or TRBD2 (5 bases each). Trimming left V 5 bases short and J 2 bases short, with 11 bases between. Germline CDR1 SGHTA, CDR2 FQGNSA. CDR3 length: 14 amino acids. The CDR3 is CASSPGTLTDTQYF. CDR3 DNA sequence: TGTGCCAGCAGCCCAGGGACCCTCACAGATACGCAGTATTTT.

This clonotype has at least ten counts. This rearrangement joins TRBV20-1 to TRBJ2-4; 7 nucleotides align to TRBD2. Trimming cost V 0 bases and J 4 bases; bases outside gene matches: 6. The CDR3 runs 15 residues. Germline lookup yields CDR1 DFQATT and CDR2 SNEGSKA (reference sequence). Here the CDR3 reads CSARDPGGQKNIQYF. CDR3 DNA sequence: TGCAGTGCTAGAGATCCGGGGGGTCAAAAAAACATTCAGTACTTC.

This clonotype was picked up many times. This chain joins TRBV6-2 or TRBV6-3 and TRBJ2-3; D unclear. Germline-derived CDR1 and CDR2 are MNHEY and SVGEGT. The CDR3 is 14 amino acids. The ends were cut back, 6 bases at V and 3 bases at J, with 13 bases in the middle. This CDR3 reads CASSRIGSTDTQYF. The CDR3 nucleotides read TGTGCCAGCAGCCGAATCGGTTCTACAGATACGCAGTATTTT.

The chain recombines TRBV18 with TRBJ2-7; D call uncertain. V was cut by 4 bases and J by 3 bases, with 10 bases left in between. The CDR3 totals 13 residues. Germline V lookup: CDR1 KGHSH, CDR2 LQKENI. CDR3 DNA sequence: TGTGCCAGCTCACTCGAGATGGGCTACGAGCAGTACTTC. Its translation is CASSLEMGYEQYF.

This clonotype was picked up a small number of times. An end of the junction differs from the germline gene, which may be a read error. The chain joins TRBV2 to TRBJ1-4; possibly TRBD1 for D (5 bases). The CDR3 covers 15 residues. The V gene's germline CDR1 is SNHLY and CDR2 FYNNEI. The CDR3 protein is CASMWDVSGNGKLFF. The CDR3 nucleotides are TGTGCCAGCATGTGGGACGTATCTGGGAATGGAAAACTGTTTTTT.

This clonotype showed up just a few times. The gene calls are TRBV7-3 and TRBJ2-1, with D possibly called TRBD1 or TRBD2 (7 bases each). V lost 0 bases to trimming and J lost 10 bases, with 13 bases between them. CDR1 is SGHTA, CDR2 FQGTGA, per germline. CDR3 length: 14 residues. The CDR3 is CASSLTRGGREQFF. CDR3 sequence (DNA): TGTGCCAGCAGCTTAACCAGGGGGGGCAGGGAGCAGTTCTTC.

The rearrangement uses TRBV3-1 and TRBJ2-1; D may be TRBD2 (5 bases). The germline V gene has CDR1 LGHDT and CDR2 YNNKEL (reference sequence). This CDR3 is built from 13 residues. V lost 4 bases, J lost 4 bases, and 8 bases lay in between. This CDR3 reads CASSPTIYNEQFF. CDR3 nucleotides: TGTGCCAGCAGCCCGACTATTTACAATGAGCAGTTCTTC.

CDR3 amino acids: CAWTTGGTSYNSPLHF. The CDR3, as DNA: TGTGCCTGGACCACAGGGGGAACCTCCTATAATTCACCCCTCCACTTT. The V call is TRBV30, the J call TRBJ1-6; TRBD1 aligns across 8 bases. Trimming cost V 4 bases and J 0 bases; bases outside gene matches: 5. CDR3 length equals 16 residues. Germline V gene data show CDR1 as GTSNPN and CDR2 as SVGIG (reference sequence).

This clonotype was detected ten times or more. The chain joins TRBV3-1 to TRBJ2-3; TRBD2 matches 9 bases. This CDR3 comprises 15 residues. Germline-derived CDR1 and CDR2 are LGHDT and YNNKEL (reference sequence). With V trimmed by 1 base and J by 2 bases, 1 base remained unmatched. Written as DNA, the CDR3 is TGTGCCAGCAGCCAAGGGACTAGCGACACAGATACGCAGTATTTT. It translates to CASSQGTSDTDTQYF.